This TCR beta chain was identified during a study of OX40 agonist ivuxolimab in advanced cancers. Turning to the study itself: A male proportion of 82.7% was recorded, with mean age about 62 years and range about 23 to 90.

V lost 4 bases and J lost 0, with 10 bases in between. CDR3 size: 14 residues. From germline, CDR1 is MNHEY and CDR2 SMNVEV (reference sequence). Profiled with immunoSEQ multiplex PCR; TCRdb holds only in-frame clones, not every one. The sample has roughly 92,000 clones; about four fifths are singletons. The clonotype was recovered from an adult with an advanced solid tumor such as melanoma, head and neck, liver or kidney cancer. V usage is TRBV27 and J usage is TRBJ2-7, with D perhaps TRBD1 (6 bases). Material: CD4+ or CD8+ T cells sorted from blood, obtained in a trial of the OX40 agonist ivuxolimab. CDR3 loop: CASSWDTGSYEQYF. The DNA of the CDR3 is TGTGCCAGCAGTTGGGACACCGGCTCCTACGAGCAGTACTTC.